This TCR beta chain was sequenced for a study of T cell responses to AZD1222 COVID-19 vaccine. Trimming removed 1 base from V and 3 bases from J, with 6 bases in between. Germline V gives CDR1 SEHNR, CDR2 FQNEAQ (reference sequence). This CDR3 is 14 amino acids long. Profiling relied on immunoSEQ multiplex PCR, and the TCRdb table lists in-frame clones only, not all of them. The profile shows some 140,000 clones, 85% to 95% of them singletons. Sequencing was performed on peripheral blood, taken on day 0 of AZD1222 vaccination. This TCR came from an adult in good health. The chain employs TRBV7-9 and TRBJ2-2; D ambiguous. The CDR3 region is CASSLVEDTGELFF. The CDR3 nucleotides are TGTGCCAGCAGCTTAGTGGAAGACACCGGGGAGCTGTTTTTT.